This is a list of T cell receptor beta chains from one sample in a study of CD8+ T cells in alopecia areata. Data came from immunoSEQ multiplex PCR; TCRdb stores just in-frame clones and leaves some out. The data contain 100,000 to 150,000 clones, roughly 50% of them singletons. Sample: NKG2D-low CD8+ T cells sorted from blood. These receptors all stem from a human donor with alopecia areata. CDR3s include the opening cysteine and the closing phenylalanine or tryptophan. The D gene is left open where the match is weak. Size is omitted from some rows. Given values are once, few, many or a class for expanded clones.

d_call	cdr3_length	v_call	j_call	clone_size	cdr3_aa	cdr3_nt
NA	14	TRBV29-1	TRBJ2-2	NA	CSVDTGIDTGELFF	TGCAGCGTGGACACAGGGATCGACACCGGGGAGCTGTTTTTT
NA	12	TRBV25-1	TRBJ1-2	few	CASSDVGYGYTF	TGTGCCAGCAGCGATGTAGGCTATGGCTACACCTTC
NA	15	TRBV7-8	TRBJ1-5	NA	CASSGTDSSNQPQHF	TGTGCCAGCAGCGGAACCGACAGTAGCAATCAGCCCCAGCATTTT
NA	13	TRBV4-2	TRBJ2-7	NA	CASSQEIQNEQYF	TGTGCCAGCAGCCAAGAGATCCAGAACGAGCAGTACTTC
NA	14	TRBV29-1	TRBJ2-3	few	CSVSGLTATDTQYF	TGCAGCGTTTCCGGACTTACGGCCACAGATACGCAGTATTTT
NA	14	TRBV29-1	TRBJ2-1	few	CSVEEGLHPNEQFF	TGCAGCGTTGAAGAGGGCCTCCACCCCAATGAGCAGTTCTTC
NA	14	TRBV7-9	TRBJ2-7	NA	CASSFPLGGDEQYF	TGTGCCAGCAGCTTTCCCCTAGGGGGAGACGAGCAGTACTTC
TRBD1	17	TRBV9	TRBJ1-5	NA	CASSVVLGGQTNQPQHF	TGTGCCAGCAGCGTAGTCCTAGGGGGCCAAACCAATCAGCCCCAGCATTTT
TRBD2	15	TRBV6-6	TRBJ2-7	many	CASSRGTSGSYEQYF	TGTGCCAGCAGCCGAGGGACTAGCGGGTCCTACGAGCAGTACTTC
NA	13	TRBV29-1	TRBJ1-2	NA	CSLARTDNYGYTF	TGCAGCCTGGCACGGACAGATAACTATGGCTACACCTTC
NA	11	TRBV28	TRBJ1-2	NA	CASRREYGYTF	TGTGCCAGCCGAAGGGAGTATGGCTACACCTTC
TRBD2	13	TRBV13	TRBJ2-7	NA	CASSLARGGEQYF	TGTGCCAGCAGCTTAGCGCGGGGGGGCGAGCAGTACTTC
NA	13	TRBV29-1	TRBJ2-7	NA	CSALVGIGYEQYF	TGCAGCGCCCTAGTGGGGATTGGGTACGAGCAGTACTTC
NA	12	TRBV25-1	TRBJ2-2	NA	CASSESTGELFF	TGTGCCAGCAGTGAGTCCACCGGGGAGCTGTTTTTT
NA	14	TRBV30	TRBJ2-5	once	CAWRPLRLQETQYF	TGTGCCTGGCGTCCCCTCCGCTTACAAGAGACCCAGTACTTC
NA	15	TRBV9	TRBJ2-3	few	CASSVQGFGTDTQYF	TGTGCCAGCAGCGTCCAGGGGTTTGGCACAGATACGCAGTATTTT
NA	13	TRBV29-1	TRBJ2-5	few	CSANDGYQETQYF	TGCAGCGCCAACGACGGCTATCAAGAGACCCAGTACTTC
TRBD2	15	TRBV11-2	TRBJ2-7	few	CASSPFGTSGYEQYF	TGTGCCAGCAGCCCCTTTGGGACTAGCGGTTACGAGCAGTACTTC
NA	15	TRBV7-9	TRBJ2-7	NA	CASSWPGASPYEQYF	TGTGCCAGCAGCTGGCCCGGGGCTTCTCCCTACGAGCAGTACTTC
NA	14	TRBV30	TRBJ1-1	NA	CAWSTHVTNTEAFF	TGTGCCTGGAGTACTCACGTTACAAACACTGAAGCTTTCTTT
NA	12	TRBV29-1	TRBJ1-1	NA	CSFLRANTEAFF	TGCAGCTTCTTAAGGGCGAACACTGAAGCTTTCTTT
NA	13	TRBV9	TRBJ2-7	NA	CASSPTNTYEQYF	TGTGCCAGCAGCCCAACAAATACCTACGAGCAGTACTTC
NA	15	TRBV29-1	TRBJ2-2	NA	CSVNGGRPNTGELFF	TGCAGCGTTAACGGAGGCAGGCCAAACACCGGGGAGCTGTTTTTT
TRBD2	14	TRBV30	TRBJ2-5	NA	CAWVLAESQETQYF	TGTGCCTGGGTACTAGCGGAATCACAAGAGACCCAGTACTTC
NA	11	TRBV27	TRBJ1-5	NA	CASGPSWPQHF	TGTGCCAGCGGACCTTCTTGGCCCCAGCATTTT
NA	11	TRBV30	TRBJ2-7	NA	CAWRGVNEQYF	TGTGCCTGGAGGGGGGTCAACGAGCAGTACTTC
NA	14	TRBV6-6	TRBJ2-7	NA	CASTQQAGSPEQYF	TGTGCCAGCACCCAGCAGGCAGGGAGTCCCGAGCAGTACTTC
NA	14	TRBV28	TRBJ2-1	NA	CASSLAALYNEQFF	TGTGCCAGCAGCTTAGCGGCCCTCTACAATGAGCAGTTCTTC
NA	14	TRBV13	TRBJ1-5	NA	CASSQGNRNQPQHF	TGTGCCAGCAGCCAAGGGAATAGGAATCAGCCCCAGCATTTT
TRBD2	11	TRBV29-1	TRBJ2-5	few	CSALGLAGWYF	TGCAGCGCCCTGGGACTAGCTGGGTGGTACTTC
NA	12	TRBV11-2	TRBJ2-7	NA	CASRLTTSEQYF	TGTGCCAGCAGACTAACCACGAGCGAGCAGTACTTC
NA	14	TRBV7-9	TRBJ1-1	NA	CASSQTGANTEAFF	TGTGCCAGCAGCCAGACAGGTGCTAACACTGAAGCTTTCTTT
TRBD1	15	TRBV28	TRBJ2-5	NA	CASSPGTGGLETQYF	TGTGCCAGCAGTCCCGGGACAGGGGGCCTGGAGACCCAGTACTTC
NA	13	TRBV14	TRBJ2-7	NA	CASSQVGLSEQYF	TGTGCCAGCAGCCAAGTGGGGCTATCCGAGCAGTACTTC
NA	15	TRBV29-1	TRBJ2-1	few	CSVEEYGARDYEQFF	TGCAGCGTTGAAGAGTACGGGGCGAGGGACTATGAGCAGTTCTTC
NA	14	TRBV29-1	TRBJ1-2	NA	CSVGSVGASYGYTF	TGCAGCGTTGGGTCGGTCGGAGCCTCATATGGCTACACCTTC
TRBD1	15	TRBV7-9	TRBJ1-5	NA	CASSPPGTGRQPQHF	TGTGCCAGCAGCCCCCCCGGGACAGGGCGTCAGCCCCAGCATTTT
TRBD2	14	TRBV2	TRBJ2-7	NA	CASIGASGSYEQYF	TGTGCCAGCATTGGGGCTAGCGGCTCCTACGAGCAGTACTTC
TRBD2	15	TRBV5-1	TRBJ2-1	NA	CASSLSSSGDNEQFF	TGCGCCAGCAGCTTGTCCTCTAGCGGGGACAATGAGCAGTTCTTC
NA	18	TRBV5-1	TRBJ2-2	few	CASSLDGLLWRNTGELFF	TGCGCCAGCAGCTTGGACGGGCTCCTATGGCGGAACACCGGGGAGCTGTTTTTT
NA	11	TRBV27	TRBJ2-1	NA	CASSRGDEQFF	TGTGCCAGCAGCCGTGGGGATGAGCAGTTCTTC
NA	16	TRBV19	TRBJ2-1	few	CASSIAETESYNEQFF	TGTGCCAGTAGTATAGCCGAGACTGAATCCTACAATGAGCAGTTCTTC
NA	11	TRBV5-4	TRBJ2-2	NA	CASSWSGELFF	TGTGCCAGCAGTTGGAGCGGGGAGCTGTTTTTT
NA	16	TRBV5-1	TRBJ2-1	NA	CASSSPLSGSGDEQFF	TGCGCCAGCAGCTCTCCCCTGAGCGGGTCCGGAGATGAGCAGTTCTTC
NA	14	TRBV30	TRBJ2-1	few	CAWTDRRDYDEQFF	TGTGCCTGGACGGACAGAAGGGATTACGATGAGCAGTTCTTC
NA	13	TRBV30	TRBJ2-7	once	CAWSDGRAGEQYF	TGTGCCTGGAGTGACGGCCGAGCCGGAGAGCAGTACTTC
TRBD1	12	TRBV29-1	TRBJ2-7	NA	CSVRTGPNEQYF	TGCAGCGTCCGGACAGGGCCTAACGAGCAGTACTTC
TRBD2	16	TRBV29-1	TRBJ2-1	NA	CSVTTSGGDSYNEQFF	TGCAGCGTTACCACTAGCGGGGGGGACTCCTACAATGAGCAGTTCTTC
NA	15	TRBV15	TRBJ2-5	few	CATSRETRGDETQYF	TGTGCCACCAGCAGAGAGACTAGAGGAGACGAGACCCAGTACTTC
NA	14	TRBV29-1	TRBJ2-7	few	CSVELSGLTYEQYF	TGCAGCGTTGAGTTGTCCGGGTTAACCTACGAGCAGTACTTC